This T cell receptor (beta chain) was captured in a study of T cell responses to AZD1222 COVID-19 vaccine. CDR1 and CDR2 (germline): SGHRS, YFSETQ. Trimming took off 1 base at V and 6 bases at J, with 10 bases between the two ends. The CDR3 is 13 amino acids. A remark on this clone: Its antigen is not identified.

Some clones are missing from TCRdb's copy, which holds only in-frame ones; the method was immunoSEQ multiplex PCR. The data contain 100,000 or so clones, 87% of them seen just once; the ten biggest clones take up around 9.6%. Study conclusions and caveats: Nearly half of the spike-specific TCRs reportedly recognize variant regions that carry no mutations. Rises in breadth and depth of Spike-specific TCRs came after two AZD1222 doses.

The source of this sequence is an adult who received the AZD1222 COVID-19 vaccine. The chain employs TRBV5-1 and TRBJ1-2, with D possibly TRBD1 on 6 matching bases. The sequences come from peripheral blood, collected 28 days after the second AZD1222 dose. CDR3 nucleotide sequence: TGCGCCAGCAGCTTGCCAGGGGATAATGGCTACACCTTC. Amino acid sequence: CASSLPGDNGYTF.